The 9 T cell receptor beta chains in this list originate from one sample, sequenced in a study of response to subunit inactivated influenza vaccine. TCRdb analysed the RT-PCR reads with MiXCR anew, one entry per CDR3 protein. The sample contains roughly 570,000 distinct CDR3 sequences, 13% to 15% of which appear only once. This material consisted of PBMCs from blood, taken approximately 12 days after vaccination. These receptors originate from a middle-aged man who received an inactivated influenza vaccine.

V gene TRBV3-1 combines with J gene TRBJ2-5, with 7 bases matching TRBD1. After removal of 4 bases from V and 2 bases from J, the junction contained 4 bases not matched to a gene. CDR3 length: 14 amino acids. Per germline, CDR1 LGHDT and CDR2 YNNKEL (reference sequence). The CDR3 protein is CASSRWDRQETQYF. The CDR3, as DNA: TGTGCCAGCAGCCGATGGGACAGACAAGAGACCCAGTACTTC.

The table lists this clonotype with a few counts. The J gene is TRBJ2-5, the V gene TRBV11-1; D is possibly TRBD1 (6 bases). In germline, CDR1 is SGHAT, CDR2 FQDESV (reference sequence). CDR3 length: 15 residues. V lost 5 bases to trimming and J lost 5 bases, with 18 bases between them. CDR3 residues: CASSADTGTWETQYF. The CDR3 nucleotides read TGTGCCAGCAGCGCCGATACAGGGACGTGGGAGACCCAGTACTTC.

The chain carries TRBV20-1 and TRBJ1-5; D remains ambiguous. The CDR3 contains 15 residues. Trimming left V 3 bases short and J 4 bases short, with 16 bases between. The germline V gene has CDR1 DFQATT and CDR2 SNEGSKA (reference sequence). CDR3 loop: CSASRAGSGNQPQHF. The CDR3 region has the DNA TGCAGTGCTAGTCGGGCGGGATCAGGAAATCAGCCCCAGCATTTT.

This clonotype has only a few counts. A much larger clone is a single base away; this may be a read error. This chain uses TRBV7-9 with TRBJ2-1; D possibly corresponds to TRBD2 (7 bases). The V gene's germline CDR1 is SEHNR and CDR2 FQNEAQ (reference sequence). With 3 bases removed from V and 9 bases from J, the gap between germline ends came to 18 bases. The CDR3 totals 15 residues. Here the CDR3 DNA reads TGTGCCAGCAGCTTGGGGGCGAGCCCGGGGGGTGAGCAGTTCTTC. As protein: CASSLGASPGGEQFF.

The chain joins TRBV4-2 to TRBJ2-7; 7 bases are a match to TRBD1. Germline V lookup: CDR1 LGHNA, CDR2 YNFKEQ. V lost 1 base, J lost 5 bases, and 5 bases stayed unmatched. The CDR3 has 14 amino acids. Here the CDR3 reads CASSQGQGKDEQYF. The CDR3, as DNA: TGTGCCAGCAGCCAAGGACAGGGAAAAGACGAGCAGTACTTC.

This clonotype showed up just a few times. This chain joins TRBV5-1 and TRBJ2-7; no definite D call. With 0 bases removed from V and 5 bases from J, the gap between germline ends came to 9 bases. This CDR3 region has 13 residues. Germline loops: CDR1 SGHRS, CDR2 YFSETQ. For the CDR3, the DNA is TGCGCCAGCAGCTTGGGCCTCCTCGACGAGCAGTACTTC. Translation gives CASSLGLLDEQYF.

This clonotype was counted a few times. V and J are TRBV6-7 and TRBJ2-7; 7 nucleotides agree with TRBD1. TRBV6-7 is flagged as an ORF with uncertain function. This CDR3 is built from 14 residues. V shed 2 bases, J shed 6 bases, and the junction held 7 bases outside the gene matches. Written as DNA, the CDR3 is TGTGCCAGCAGTTACCGTACAGGGGTGAGCGAGCAGTACTTC. It is translated as CASSYRTGVSEQYF.

This chain joins TRBV20-1 and TRBJ2-7; 7 bases fit TRBD1. J lost 5 bases, V lost 6 bases, and 4 bases had no gene match. Per the germline V gene, CDR1 is DFQATT and CDR2 is SNEGSKA (reference sequence). There are 11 residues in the CDR3. CDR3 sequence: CSATRGHEQYF. The CDR3 region has the DNA TGCAGTGCCACAAGGGGGCACGAGCAGTACTTC.

This chain uses TRBV27 with TRBJ2-7; 11 bases match TRBD1. The trim removed 4 bases at V and 3 bases at J, leaving 8 bases unmatched. This CDR3 region has 16 residues. The V gene's germline CDR1 is MNHEY and CDR2 SMNVEV (reference sequence). The CDR3 is CASSSVAGQGVYEQYF. The DNA of the CDR3 is TGTGCCAGCAGTTCTGTGGCGGGACAGGGGGTCTACGAGCAGTACTTC.